These 22 T cell receptor beta chains share one sample of origin, sequenced in a study of blood T cell repertoires in COVID-19. TCRdb keeps only in-frame clones here, not all; method: immunoSEQ multiplex PCR. The sample lists about 140,000 clones, over 70% occurring once. The sequenced material came from peripheral blood. Receptors were obtained from a woman in her fifties or sixties with acute or convalescent COVID-19.

This rearrangement joins TRBV7-9 to TRBJ1-1, with 7 bases that match TRBD1. J gave up 1 base and V 1 base, and 9 bases lay outside the gene matches. The germline CDR1 and CDR2 sequences are SEHNR and FQNEAQ (reference sequence). CDR3 size: 17 residues. CDR3 in DNA: TGTGCCAGCAGCTTAGACCTAGGGGGGACAGAGAACACTGAAGCTTTCTTT. As protein: CASSLDLGGTENTEAFF.

This chain joins TRBV5-4 and TRBJ2-5; 9 bases fit TRBD1. CDR1 is SGHNT, CDR2 YYREEE, per germline (reference sequence). There are 15 residues in the CDR3. Unmatched junction bases numbered 8, after V lost 4 bases and J lost 4 bases. The CDR3 loop reads CASSPGTGIGETQYF. CDR3 in DNA: TGTGCCAGCAGCCCCGGGACAGGGATTGGAGAGACCCAGTACTTC. The full variable domain, with the rest looked up from reference TRBV5-4 and TRBJ2-5, is ETGVTQSPTHLIKTRGQQVTLRCSSQSGHNTVSWYQQALGQGPQFIFQYYREEENGRGNFPPRFSGLQFPNYSSELNVNALELDDSALYLCASSPGTGIGETQYFGPGTRLLVL.

The chain has TRBV3-1 (or the pseudogene TRBV3-2) and TRBJ2-7; possibly TRBD2 for D (6 bases). This CDR3 contains 15 residues. Germline-derived CDR1 and CDR2 are LGHDT and YNNKEL (reference sequence). The germline V and J ends were trimmed by 1 base and 4 bases, with 14 bases remaining between them. CDR3 nucleotides: TGTGCCAGCAGCCAAGTGGGGACGGGACTTTACGAGCAGTACTTC. It encodes CASSQVGTGLYEQYF.

The chain links TRBV30 to TRBJ1-6; 7 nucleotides align to TRBD1. After removal of 3 bases from V and 6 bases from J, the junction contained 11 bases not matched to a gene. Germline CDR1 GTSNPN, CDR2 SVGIG (reference sequence). The CDR3 consists of 16 residues. CDR3 sequence (DNA): TGTGCCTGGAGCTACTATGGGACAGACCTTAATTCACCCCTCCACTTT. Amino acids: CAWSYYGTDLNSPLHF.

The V and J genes are TRBV12-3 or TRBV12-4 and TRBJ2-7, with unresolved D. CDR3 size: 13 residues. Trimming stripped 3 bases from V and 4 bases from J, with 10 bases between. In DNA, the CDR3 is TGTGCCAGCAGTTTTTCTGCCGCGTACGAGCAGTACTTC. This sequence encodes CASSFSAAYEQYF.

The chain carries TRBV27 and TRBJ2-7; TRBD1 agrees at 7 bases. The CDR3 extends over 16 amino acids. After removal of 0 bases from V and 1 base from J, the junction contained 6 bases not matched to a gene. Germline CDR1 is MNHEY and CDR2 is SMNVEV (reference sequence). CDR3 bases: TGTGCCAGCAGTTTATCGACGGGACAGCTTTCCTACGAGCAGTACTTC. It is translated as CASSLSTGQLSYEQYF.

This chain uses TRBV7-2 with TRBJ1-5; 10 bases match TRBD1. V lost 3 bases, J lost 7 bases, and 12 bases stayed unmatched. CDR3 size: 17 residues. In germline, CDR1 is SGHTA, CDR2 FQGNSA. CDR3 DNA sequence: TGTGCCAGCAGCTTTGCCGGGACAGGGGCCGGGGGCCAGCCCCAGCATTTT. It translates to CASSFAGTGAGGQPQHF.

Only a few counts were recorded for this clone. The chain joins TRBV4-2 to TRBJ1-1; D not resolved. The CDR3 runs 13 residues. The ends were cut back, 4 bases at V and 3 bases at J, with 9 bases in the middle. Looked up from germline, CDR1 is LGHNA and CDR2 is YNFKEQ. DNA of the CDR3: TGTGCCAGCAGCCTTCCAGCGGACACTGAAGCTTTCTTT. Amino acid sequence: CASSLPADTEAFF.

The genes are TRBV19 and TRBJ2-7; TRBD1 agrees at 10 bases. The CDR3 contains 14 residues. The germline CDR1 and CDR2 sequences are LNHDA and SQIVND (reference sequence). The junction had 7 bases not matched to a gene; V was cut back by 5 bases and J by 6 bases. CDR3 in amino acids: CASSFTGTGVEQYF. In DNA, the CDR3 is TGTGCCAGTAGTTTCACCGGGACAGGGGTCGAGCAGTACTTC.

CDR3 in amino acids: CASRKVLMTGGWDNSPLHF. For the CDR3, the DNA is TGTGCCAGCAGAAAAGTTCTTATGACAGGGGGGTGGGATAATTCACCCCTCCACTTT. The chain joins TRBV27 to TRBJ1-6; 9 bases fit TRBD1. J gave up 5 bases and V 6 bases, and 17 bases lay outside the gene matches. Germline CDR1 and CDR2: MNHEY and SMNVEV (reference sequence). The CDR3 length is 19 residues.

This clone was detected once. The V and J genes are TRBV20-1 and TRBJ1-2; unclear D gene. The CDR3 spans 10 residues. V dropped 7 bases and J dropped 5 bases, with 8 bases sitting between them. Germline V lookup: CDR1 DFQATT, CDR2 SNEGSKA (reference sequence). The CDR3 nucleotides are TGCAGTGTTCCTTCTTATGGCTACACCTTC. Encoded protein: CSVPSYGYTF.

The rearrangement joins TRBV5-1 to TRBJ2-1, with 9 nucleotides matching TRBD2. Germline CDR1 and CDR2: SGHRS and YFSETQ. There are 17 residues in the CDR3. The J segment lost 1 base and the V segment lost 0 bases, leaving 5 bases of the junction unmatched. The CDR3 bases are TGCGCCAGCAGCTTGGGGGGTAGCGGGAGTTCCTACAATGAGCAGTTCTTC. Translation: CASSLGGSGSSYNEQFF.

CDR3 amino acids: CASSLRWGHGYTF. DNA for the CDR3: TGTGCCAGCAGTTTACGCTGGGGGCATGGCTACACCTTC. The chain links TRBV27 to TRBJ1-2, with D perhaps TRBD1 (6 bases). Looked up from germline, CDR1 is MNHEY and CDR2 is SMNVEV (reference sequence). The CDR3 sequence is 13 residues long. Trimming removed 2 bases at V and 6 bases at J, with 10 bases between.

This clone is a singleton in its sample. This chain links TRBV27 with TRBJ1-2; perhaps TRBD1 as D (5 bases). This CDR3 has 12 residues. Germline CDR1 and CDR2: MNHEY and SMNVEV (reference sequence). Trimming removed 6 bases at V and 4 bases at J, with 9 bases between. DNA of the CDR3: TGTGCCAGCAGACAGGCCCCCTATGGCTACACCTTC. This sequence encodes CASRQAPYGYTF.

J is TRBJ1-5 and V is TRBV6-6, with TRBD1 matching over 9 bases. The CDR3 runs 14 residues. Unmatched junction bases numbered 7, after V lost 6 bases and J lost 7 bases. Germline assignment: CDR1 MNHNY and CDR2 SVGAGI (reference sequence). The CDR3 nucleotides read TGTGCCAGCAGGGCACAGGGGGCAGGGCAGCCCCAGCATTTT. Amino acid sequence: CASRAQGAGQPQHF.

This chain uses TRBV6-6 with TRBJ2-2; 8 bases align to TRBD1. Looked up from germline, CDR1 is MNHNY and CDR2 is SVGAGI (reference sequence). V was clipped by 7 bases and J by 7 bases; unmatched bases: 5. The CDR3 extends over 13 amino acids. The CDR3 sequence: CASTQGAGGELFF. CDR3 in DNA: TGTGCCAGCACCCAGGGGGCGGGCGGGGAGCTGTTTTTT.

On this clone: The limits of the CDR3 on the DNA are not certain, so only TCRdb's listed CDR3 is given. The chain combines TRBV27 with TRBJ2-5; the table's D call, TRBD2, has no DNA check behind it. The CDR3 totals 14 residues, both ends included. Per germline, CDR1 MNHEY and CDR2 SMNVEV (reference sequence). CDR3 in amino acids: CASSSSGGSQTQYF.

The rearrangement links TRBV5-1 to TRBJ2-7; TRBD2 agrees at 8 bases. Germline lookup yields CDR1 SGHRS and CDR2 YFSETQ. The length of the CDR3 is 17 residues. The trim removed 2 bases at V and 0 bases at J, leaving 10 bases unmatched. CDR3 protein: CASSLAPPGTSSYEQYF. The CDR3, as DNA: TGCGCCAGCAGCTTAGCGCCCCCAGGGACTAGCTCCTACGAGCAGTACTTC.

This chain joins TRBV20-1 and TRBJ1-5; D uncertain. Germline CDR1 is DFQATT and CDR2 is SNEGSKA (reference sequence). The CDR3 consists of 12 residues. Trimming took off 3 bases at V and 4 bases at J, with 7 bases between the two ends. CDR3 DNA: TGCAGTGCTAGTCAGTTGAATCAGCCCCAGCATTTT. Translation: CSASQLNQPQHF.

V gene TRBV29-1 combines with J gene TRBJ2-7, with D perhaps matching TRBD2 (5 bases). V was cut by 3 bases and J by 4 bases, with 16 bases left in between. The CDR3 spans 14 residues. Germline CDR1 reads SQVTM; CDR2 reads ANQGSEA. In DNA, the CDR3 is TGCAGCGTTGAGAGCGGAATCGGGGTTTACGAGCAGTACTTC. Protein product: CSVESGIGVYEQYF.

The chain has TRBV18 and TRBJ2-5; the match to TRBD1 covers 7 bases. V shed 2 bases and J 3 bases; nucleotides not matched to a gene: 6. There are 15 residues in the CDR3. Germline lookup yields CDR1 KGHSH and CDR2 LQKENI. Here the CDR3 DNA reads TGTGCCAGCTCACCAACAGCCGGGACAGAAGAGACCCAGTACTTC. Amino acids: CASSPTAGTEETQYF.

The chain employs TRBV19 and TRBJ1-1, with TRBD1 as a possible D gene (6 bases). Germline V gene lookup returns CDR1 LNHDA and CDR2 SQIVND (reference sequence). The CDR3 loop spans 17 amino acids. V lost 7 bases and J lost 3, with 24 bases in between. For the CDR3, the DNA is TGTGCCAGTATGAAAGGGGGAGCAGTGCACCGGGACACTGAAGCTTTCTTT. It is translated as CASMKGGAVHRDTEAFF.